This entry features one T cell receptor (beta chain) sequence. It lacks a known antigen. Nothing much larger sits one base from this clone, and base qualities are not available. The time point label for this specimen denotes: baseline before first vaccination. Vaccinee samples came from UK trials COV001 and COV002, including a single-blind randomized controlled phase 2/3 trial of AZD1222 (ChAdOx1 nCoV-19) in healthy adults. Trial participant PBMC samples were collected at day 0 and day 28 after the second dose for TCRbeta chain sequencing. This specimen belongs to a study of T cell responses to AZD1222 COVID-19 vaccine (dated by TCRdb to the early 2020s). Background for the entire study: AZD1222 recipients whose second dose came at about 4 weeks and those whose second dose came at about 12 weeks were combined into one group, since spike-specific TCR depth and breadth did not differ between the two schedules. TCR sequencing was performed for over 230 trial participants, of whom 200 to 210 were given two doses of AZD1222 and around 25 were given two doses of MenACWY control vaccine. Trial participants were enrolled into age subgroups of 18-55, 56-69 and 70-plus years, which contained about 150, 27 and 61 TCR-sequenced participants, respectively.

The CDR3 regions of human TCRbeta chains were analyzed by immunosequencing. The published analysis was carried out like this. TCRs in the repertoires were compared against a reference library of SARS-CoV-2-specific TCRs that had been generated with the MIRA antigen-specificity platform. Breadth was defined as the fraction of unique TCRs that were SARS-CoV-2-associated, and depth was defined as the fraction of total T cells that were SARS-CoV-2-associated. Using the MIRA data, every spike-specific TCR was mapped to the spike region that the TCR reacted to and assigned to either a CD4 or a CD8 class. Log10-transformed breadth and depth values were compared by one-way ANOVA with Sidak's multiple comparisons tests. In TCRdb, the immuneACCESS table is reduced to in-frame sequences with V and J assigned. These tables do not hold every clone; where another copy was compared, an unresolved V gene accounts for under half, and the others remain unexplained. D and trimming come from the DNA, and the V and J calls and clone size come from that table. The sample table holds tens of thousands of clones, of which roughly 94% were seen once. Together, the top ten hold 5.2% of the sample.

Broad study findings and their caveats: Nearly half of unique spike-specific TCRs reportedly recognized epitopes outside regions mutated in the B.1.351 and B.1.1.7 variants. Participants were mostly white British and included more females than males, and it was suggested by the authors that clonal diversity may have been underestimated. In the small 56-69-year group, the increase in depth fell short of significance, most likely because of low power. Because no samples from the day 14 peak response were available, repertoires could be characterized only after the peak T cell response. Vaccine-associated CD4 TCRs spanned the whole spike protein, with dominant responses in regions 160-218 and 743-854. Conclusions about previously exposed vaccinees are limited, since just five or six AZD1222 recipients were seropositive for SARS-CoV-2 at baseline. Spike-specific TCR breadth and depth rose significantly after two AZD1222 doses compared with day 0 and with MenACWY recipients.

This clonotype originated in an adult in good health. Here the sequenced sample was peripheral blood, taken on day 0 of AZD1222 vaccination.

The nucleotides are TGTGCCACCCCCAGGGGCCTGCCAAAACTTAACTATGGCTACACCTTC. It encodes CATPRGLPKLNYGYTF. The sequence links TRBV24-1 to TRBJ1-2; the D gene is perhaps TRBD1, from 6 matching bases. Trimming at the junction amounts to 9 bases on V and 1 base on J, and the germline ends lie 20 bases apart. The germline V gene sets CDR1 to KGHDR and CDR2 to SFDVKD. The CDR3 numbers 16 residues from cysteine through phenylalanine. Of all the DNA, just the CDR3 is kept, 48 bases in frame from base 1.